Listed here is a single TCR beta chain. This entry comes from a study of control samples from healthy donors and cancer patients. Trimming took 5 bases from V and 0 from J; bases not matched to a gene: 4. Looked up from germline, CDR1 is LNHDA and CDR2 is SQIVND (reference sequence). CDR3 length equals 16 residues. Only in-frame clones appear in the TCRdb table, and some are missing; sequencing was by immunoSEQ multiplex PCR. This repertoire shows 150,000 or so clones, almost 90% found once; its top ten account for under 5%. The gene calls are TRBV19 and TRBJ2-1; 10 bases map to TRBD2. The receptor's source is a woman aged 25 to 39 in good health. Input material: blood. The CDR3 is CASSRLAGVSYNEQFF. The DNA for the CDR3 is TGTGCCAGTAGTCGTCTAGCGGGGGTCTCCTACAATGAGCAGTTCTTC. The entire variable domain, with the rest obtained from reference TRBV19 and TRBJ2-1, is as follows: DGGITQSPKYLFRKEGQNVTLSCEQNLNHDAMYWYRQDPGQGLRLIYYSQIVNDFQKGDIAEGYSVSREKKESFPLTVTSAQKNPTAFYLCASSRLAGVSYNEQFFGPGTRLTVL.